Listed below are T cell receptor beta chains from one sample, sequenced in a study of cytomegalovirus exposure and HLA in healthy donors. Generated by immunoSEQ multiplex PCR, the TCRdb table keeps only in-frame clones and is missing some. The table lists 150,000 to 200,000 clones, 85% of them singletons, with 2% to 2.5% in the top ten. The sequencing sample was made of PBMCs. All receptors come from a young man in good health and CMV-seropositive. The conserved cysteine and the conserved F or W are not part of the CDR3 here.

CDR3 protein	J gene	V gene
ASSPLTGGYT	TRBJ1-2	TRBV18
ASSATSTGELF	TRBJ2-2	TRBV7-2
ASSLDRGGYNEQF	TRBJ2-1	TRBV27
ASSLNGENQPQH	TRBJ1-5	TRBV27
ASSLARTLGEQY	TRBJ2-7	TRBV7-2
ASSLAGTGEYYGYT	TRBJ1-2	TRBV5-4
AWSAGLASYNEQF	TRBJ2-1	TRBV30
AWSAGNTEAF	TRBJ1-1	TRBV30
ASSLGLAHPYEQY	TRBJ2-7	TRBV27
ASSQGQGAGSGSTDTQY	TRBJ2-3	TRBV4-1
ATSRRTGGRGETQY	TRBJ2-5	TRBV15
ASSLRGTGDPVGNTIY	TRBJ1-3	TRBV7-2
ASAPTGADYGYT	TRBJ1-2	TRBV12-5
ASRPEGEDTQY	TRBJ2-3	TRBV6-5
ASSSKQGAQSTDTQY	TRBJ2-3	TRBV18
ASSRRLAGGPDTQY	TRBJ2-3	TRBV4-3
ASSPRGEGETQSPLH	TRBJ1-6	TRBV18
SVGGGGTVGYEQY	TRBJ2-7	TRBV29-1
SVEWGVGTDTQY	TRBJ2-3	TRBV29-1
ASSPGLVTDTQY	TRBJ2-3	TRBV11-2
ASSVEGGGRTEAF	TRBJ1-1	TRBV9
ASTPMGQGNSPLH	TRBJ1-6	TRBV4-3
ATSRGRWSLDGDTDTQY	TRBJ2-3	TRBV15
ASRKATSHQETQY	TRBJ2-5	TRBV2
ASSLGDLYEQY	TRBJ2-7	TRBV5-1
AIGGAGETQY	TRBJ2-5	TRBV15
ASSEKGRVTGELF	TRBJ2-2	TRBV25-1
ASSQHPGQGTEAF	TRBJ1-1	TRBV4-1
ASSWLQVYGYT	TRBJ1-2	TRBV19
ASSNGTSSNQPQH	TRBJ1-5	TRBV5-5
ASRSRFDEQY	TRBJ2-7	TRBV5-1
ASSPEAQGARV	TRBJ1-2	TRBV18
ASSVFGGPSYEQY	TRBJ2-7	TRBV9
ASSPRVTTGELF	TRBJ2-2	TRBV6-1
ASSYYSSYNEQF	TRBJ2-1	TRBV7-2
ASSPRDFVNGYT	TRBJ1-2	TRBV5-5
ASSPGQGTYNEQF	TRBJ2-1	TRBV11-3
ASSLEAGLNTEAF	TRBJ1-1	TRBV7-6
ASSKTTRNIQY	TRBJ2-4	TRBV5-6
ASSLRAGNRNQPQH	TRBJ1-5	TRBV27
ASRRTGEPGNTIY	TRBJ1-3	TRBV6-6
ASSLRTSGVMRTDTQY	TRBJ2-3	TRBV5-1
ASSETAAGANVLT	TRBJ2-6	TRBV2
ASSPPSLAGGRSDEQF	TRBJ2-1	TRBV18
ASSWTGAIQETQY	TRBJ2-5	TRBV11-2
ASSEGQNNEQF	TRBJ2-1	TRBV6-1
ASSANRVGYTEAF	TRBJ1-1	TRBV6-5
ASSRAGQGLPYEQY	TRBJ2-7	TRBV6-6
ASSPPGLAGGPYEQY	TRBJ2-7	TRBV18
ASSFASGGAGDTQY	TRBJ2-3	TRBV7-2
ASSYNWRPENTEAF	TRBJ1-1	TRBV6-6
ASSADRVGYGYT	TRBJ1-2	TRBV9
ASRPTGGAYNEQF	TRBJ2-1	TRBV7-3
ASSLARGEQY	TRBJ2-7	TRBV7-9
ASSQGRGVGYGYT	TRBJ1-2	TRBV4-1
ASSGRTGTRETQY	TRBJ2-5	TRBV7-9